This T cell receptor (beta chain) was captured in a study of shared clonotypes between healthy human individuals. The table came from immunoSEQ multiplex PCR; TCRdb's copy has only in-frame clones and leaves some out. This table holds approximately 2.1 million clones, just over 90% found once. Per the germline V gene, CDR1 is SEHNR and CDR2 is FQNEAQ (reference sequence). The CDR3 spans 16 residues. V was pared by 5 bases and J by 4 bases, with 20 bases between. The receptor's source is a man between 18 and 29 years old in good health. Some clones in this sample may be carry-over from other donors' samples. V and J are TRBV7-9 and TRBJ1-1; a possible D gene is TRBD1 (6 bases). The sample consisted of naive CD4+ T cells from PBMCs. The subset denotes: CD45RA+ positively selected. CDR3 in amino acids: CASSLPYGGGGTEAFF. DNA of the CDR3: TGTGCCAGCAGCCTCCCATACGGGGGCGGGGGCACTGAAGCTTTCTTT.